Each of the 8 T cell receptor beta chains below was sequenced from the same sample in a study of T cell repertoires in cytomegalovirus infection. TCRdb reprocessed the reads with MiXCR, giving one entry per CDR3 protein. The profile shows some 450,000 distinct CDR3 sequences, approximately 31% of them singletons. Sequenced sample: PBMCs. The receptors come from a human donor in good health (CMV status not recorded). Some clones in this sample may be carry-over from other donors' samples.

This clonotype has more than one count but fewer than ten. The chain employs TRBV3-1 and TRBJ2-7, with 11 nucleotides matching TRBD2. The V gene's germline CDR1 is LGHDT and CDR2 YNNKEL (reference sequence). The CDR3 totals 16 residues. V trimming: 5 bases; J trimming: 3 bases; junction bases outside the gene matches: 9. The CDR3 loop reads CASSINSGGAVYEQYF. DNA for the CDR3: TGTGCCAGCAGCATCAATAGCGGGGGGGCCGTCTACGAGCAGTACTTC.

This clonotype was seen only a few times. V usage is TRBV29-1 and J usage is TRBJ1-2; D unresolved. V lost 4 bases and J lost 4, with 13 bases in between. The CDR3 extends over 13 amino acids. From germline, CDR1 is SQVTM and CDR2 ANQGSEA. Here the CDR3 DNA reads TGCAGCGTTGGTAACAGTACTTTCTATGGCTACACCTTC. The encoded protein is CSVGNSTFYGYTF.

The V gene is TRBV15, the J gene TRBJ2-1; D is possibly TRBD2 (5 bases). The CDR3 contains 16 residues. The germline V and J ends were trimmed by 0 bases and 0 bases, with 9 bases remaining between them. CDR1 is LNHNV, CDR2 YYDKDF, per germline (reference sequence). In nucleotides, the CDR3 is TGTGCCACCAGCAGAGATCGAGGGTTCTCCTACAATGAGCAGTTCTTC. Translating gives CATSRDRGFSYNEQFF.

This chain connects TRBV12-3 or TRBV12-4 to TRBJ2-1; TRBD2 matches at 7 bases. J was trimmed by 15 bases and V by 3 bases; bases with no gene match: 5. The CDR3 is 11 amino acids. The CDR3 DNA reads TGTGCCAGCAGTTTCGGGCGGGGGTTGTTCTTC. Translation gives CASSFGRGLFF.

Many counts were recorded for this clonotype. The V gene is TRBV7-8, the J gene TRBJ2-7; 7 nucleotides align to TRBD1. CDR3 length: 14 residues. Germline V gene lookup returns CDR1 SGHVS and CDR2 FQNEAQ. V was clipped by 1 base and J by 4 bases; unmatched bases: 4. The CDR3 region is CASSLGRGMYEQYF. The CDR3 bases are TGTGCCAGCAGCTTAGGCAGGGGGATGTACGAGCAGTACTTC.

This clonotype has more than one count but fewer than ten. The chain joins TRBV20-1 to TRBJ2-1; TRBD1 might be the D (5 bases). Per germline, CDR1 DFQATT and CDR2 SNEGSKA (reference sequence). The CDR3 consists of 15 residues. Trimming pared 1 base from V and 0 bases from J, leaving 10 bases between. The CDR3 reads CSARVRGSSYNEQFF. As DNA, the CDR3 is TGCAGTGCTAGAGTAAGGGGTAGCTCCTACAATGAGCAGTTCTTC.

This clonotype showed up just once. One junction end disagrees with the germline gene, perhaps due to a read error. This chain links TRBV12-3 or TRBV12-4 with TRBJ2-7; 7 positions agree with TRBD2. The CDR3 loop spans 15 amino acids. The CDR3 DNA reads TGTGCCAGCAGGTTAGACGTGGGGACTATCTACGAGCAGTACTTC. Translated, it gives CASRLDVGTIYEQYF.

On this clonotype: A much more abundant neighbour one base away suggests this may be a read error. The conserved phenylalanine or tryptophan normally closing the CDR3 is absent here, so this likely arose from a read error. The chain links TRBV7-2 to TRBJ2-7, with 10 bases fitting TRBD2. J was trimmed by 4 bases and V by 1 base; bases with no gene match: 7. The germline CDR1 and CDR2 sequences are SGHTA and FQGNSA. The CDR3 sequence is 16 residues long. The CDR3 is CASSLGSGGSAYEQYL. Written as DNA, the CDR3 is TGTGCCAGCAGCTTAGGTAGCGGGGGGTCAGCGTACGAGCAGTACTTA.